These 14 T cell receptor beta chains were sequenced from one sample in a study of blood T cell repertoires in COVID-19 (dated by TCRdb to 2020 to 2021). Preparation of the library involved the immunoSEQ multiplex PCR assay. TCRdb stores this immuneACCESS table with in-frame sequences only. Part of the clones is absent; in the studies checked, under half of the shortfall reflects unresolved V genes, and no reason is known for the rest. This sample is represented by 310,000 or so clones; approximately 86% of them were singletons. The ten top clones hold around 9% of the sample. Sequenced sample: PBMCs or T cells enriched from blood (not recorded which). The receptors come from a woman aged 18-29 years who had recovered from COVID-19.

The V gene is TRBV19, the J gene TRBJ1-2; D gene unclear. V lost 4 bases and J lost 5, with 8 bases in between. The CDR3 spans 12 residues. The germline gives CDR1 LNHDA, CDR2 SQIVND (reference sequence). The CDR3 DNA reads as TGTGCCAGTAGTAACGACATGTATGGCTACACCTTC. Residues: CASSNDMYGYTF. Variable domain in full (rest from reference TRBV19 and TRBJ1-2): DGGITQSPKYLFRKEGQNVTLSCEQNLNHDAMYWYRQDPGQGLRLIYYSQIVNDFQKGDIAEGYSVSREKKESFPLTVTSAQKNPTAFYLCASSNDMYGYTFGSGTRLTVV.

V usage is TRBV4-2 and J usage is TRBJ2-2; 11 nucleotides agree with TRBD1. CDR3 length: 16 residues. The J segment lost 6 bases and the V segment lost 4 bases, leaving 7 bases of the junction unmatched. Per the germline V gene, CDR1 is LGHNA and CDR2 is YNFKEQ. DNA for the CDR3: TGTGCCAGCAGCCGATCCGGGACAGGGGGTTCCGGGGAGCTGTTTTTT. Protein: CASSRSGTGGSGELFF.

The V call is TRBV9, the J call TRBJ1-4, with a tentative D call TRBD1 (5 bases). The CDR3 covers 14 residues. Deletions cut 7 bases from V and 4 bases from J, with 14 bases between. Germline CDR1 reads SGDLS; CDR2 reads YYNGEE. The CDR3 bases are TGTGCCAGCTCAATCGGGGGTGGTAATGAAAAACTGTTTTTT. This gives the protein CASSIGGGNEKLFF.

The chain has TRBV6-6 and TRBJ1-6; D gene unclear. The CDR3 covers 16 residues. Trimming stripped 1 base from V and 3 bases from J, with 10 bases between. Germline CDR1 reads MNHNY; CDR2 reads SVGAGI (reference sequence). CDR3: CASSYLLSDYNSPLHF. Written as DNA, the CDR3 is TGTGCCAGCAGTTACTTGCTCAGCGACTATAATTCACCCCTCCACTTT.

V gene TRBV28 combines with J gene TRBJ2-7, with TRBD1 identical over 8 bases. The CDR3 runs to 18 residues. With V trimmed by 4 bases and J by 1 base, 15 bases remained unmatched. The V gene's germline CDR1 is MDHEN and CDR2 SYDVKM. CDR3 loop: CASSSYGQGTLNSYEQYF. The CDR3 coding sequence is TGTGCCAGCAGTTCCTATGGACAGGGAACTTTAAATTCCTACGAGCAGTACTTC. The full variable domain, completed using reference TRBV28 and TRBJ2-7, is DVKVTQSSRYLVKRTGEKVFLECVQDMDHENMFWYRQDPGLGLRLIYFSYDVKMKEKGDIPEGYSVSREKKERFSLILESASTNQTSMYLCASSSYGQGTLNSYEQYFGPGTRLTVT.

The rearrangement links TRBV7-8 to TRBJ1-5; D unclear. Germline CDR1 and CDR2: SGHVS and FQNEAQ. There are 13 residues in the CDR3. Trimming took off 3 bases at V and 3 bases at J, with 6 bases between the two ends. The CDR3 coding sequence is TGTGCCAGCAGCTTCGTGTCCAATCAGCCCCAGCATTTT. This encodes CASSFVSNQPQHF.

V gene TRBV7-9 combines with J gene TRBJ1-6; the D is unclear. CDR1 and CDR2 (germline): SEHNR, FQNEAQ (reference sequence). Trimming cost V 4 bases and J 10 bases, with 11 bases left between them. The CDR3 runs to 13 residues. DNA of the CDR3: TGTGCCAGCAGCTCACAAAGAACATCACCCCTCCACTTT. This sequence encodes CASSSQRTSPLHF.

In DNA, the CDR3 is TGTGCCAGCAGCCAGACTAGCGGGATGGGCACAGATACGCAGTATTTT. It codes for CASSQTSGMGTDTQYF. The V and J genes are TRBV7-7 and TRBJ2-3, with 11 bases lining up with TRBD2. CDR3 size: 16 residues. The V gene's germline CDR1 is SSHAT and CDR2 FNYEAQ (reference sequence). The J segment lost 1 base and the V segment lost 5 bases, leaving 5 bases of the junction unmatched. The full variable domain, with the rest looked up from reference TRBV7-7 and TRBJ2-3, is GAGVSQSPRYKVTKRGQDVTLRCDPISSHATLYWYQQALGQGPEFLTYFNYEAQPDKSGLPSDRFSAERPEGSISTLTIQRTEQRDSAMYRCASSQTSGMGTDTQYFGPGTRLTVL.

V and J are TRBV2 and TRBJ2-1, with 8 positions matching TRBD2. J was trimmed by 5 bases and V by 10 bases; bases with no gene match: 10. The CDR3 covers 14 residues. The germline CDR1 and CDR2 sequences are SNHLY and FYNNEI. The CDR3 protein is CAIPGRGSDNEQFF. In nucleotides, the CDR3 is TGTGCCATACCCGGGAGGGGGTCCGACAATGAGCAGTTCTTC.

This clone appeared a single time. The rearrangement links TRBV4-3 to TRBJ1-2; D not certain. Trimming left V 4 bases short and J 4 bases short, with 16 bases between. The CDR3 consists of 15 residues. In germline, CDR1 is LGHNA, CDR2 YSLEER. In DNA form, the CDR3 reads TGCGCCAGCAGCCGCCCTGGCGGGATTTTCTATGGCTACACCTTC. Protein: CASSRPGGIFYGYTF.

The genes are TRBV6-5 and TRBJ1-1; D remains ambiguous. The V gene's germline CDR1 is MNHEY and CDR2 SVGAGI. This CDR3 is 14 amino acids long. V lost 0 bases and J lost 6, with 11 bases in between. CDR3 region: CASSYSEVGSEAFF. For the CDR3, the DNA is TGTGCCAGCAGTTACTCAGAAGTCGGGTCTGAAGCTTTCTTT.

This rearrangement joins TRBV6-5 to TRBJ1-5; TRBD1 matches at 9 bases. The J segment lost 4 bases and the V segment lost 6 bases, leaving 4 bases of the junction unmatched. This CDR3 region has 14 residues. Germline V lookup: CDR1 MNHEY, CDR2 SVGAGI. This chain's CDR3 is CASRGTGMNQPQHF. DNA for the CDR3: TGTGCCAGCAGGGGGACAGGGATGAATCAGCCCCAGCATTTT.

The V and J genes are TRBV24-1 and TRBJ1-2, with 8 bases lining up with TRBD1. Germline CDR1 is KGHDR and CDR2 is SFDVKD. Trimming took 3 bases from V and 8 from J; bases not matched to a gene: 13. This CDR3 is 16 amino acids long. The CDR3 bases are TGTGCCACCAGTGATACGCAGACAGGGGAAACGGGCGGCTACACCTTC. This encodes CATSDTQTGETGGYTF.

This clone has just a few counts. The chain links TRBV28 to TRBJ2-7; D not certain. The CDR3 loop spans 12 amino acids. Looked up from germline, CDR1 is MDHEN and CDR2 is SYDVKM. The V end lost 6 bases, the J end lost 7 bases, and 13 bases lay between the germline ends. CDR3 region: CASSNQLREQYF. The DNA for the CDR3 is TGTGCCAGCAGCAACCAGTTGCGGGAGCAGTACTTC.